The source of this T cell receptor beta chain is a study of blood T cell repertoires in COVID-19. Study as a whole: There were acute and convalescent COVID-19 samples, and they came from the United States, Italy and Spain. T cells, B-cell-depleted T cells, or PBMCs provided the cDNA or gDNA that served as material.

Between the trimmed V and J ends, which lost 3 bases and 4 bases, there was a span of 8 bases. CDR3 length: 13 amino acids. CDR1 is SGDLS, CDR2 YYNGEE, per germline. Study processing details: It was from reference gene primer amplification that nucleated cell counts were estimated. Sequenced by immunoSEQ multiplex PCR; TCRdb stores in-frame clones only, minus some. V, J and clone size were drawn from that table, and D and trimming were deduced from the DNA. The table records a few hundred thousand clones, roughly nine tenths of them present only once. This chain links TRBV9 with TRBJ1-5; D is ambiguous. Sequences were obtained from peripheral blood. This clonotype originated in a man aged 18 to 29 who had recovered from COVID-19. CDR3 DNA: TGTGCCAGCAGCGCGGGGTGGAATCAGCCCCAGCATTTT. As protein: CASSAGWNQPQHF.